One sample yielded the 12 T cell receptor beta chains listed below, sequenced in a study of blood T cell repertoires in COVID-19 (dated by TCRdb to 2020 to 2022). The library was made by the immunoSEQ multiplex PCR assay. The table comes from immuneACCESS by way of TCRdb, which keeps in-frame sequences with V and J called. Part of the clones is missing from these tables; in studies checked, under half for an unresolved V gene and the rest for unknown reasons. The sample data list 400,000 to 550,000 clones, and about 89% of these were observed just once. Jointly, the top ten make up around 4.5% of the sample. Sequenced input: peripheral blood. The source is a woman under 40 with acute or convalescent COVID-19.

The rearrangement joins TRBV4-2 to TRBJ2-7; no definite D call. The CDR3 spans 16 residues. V was trimmed by 1 base and J by 2 bases, leaving 15 bases between them. Per germline, CDR1 LGHNA and CDR2 YNFKEQ. The CDR3 coding sequence is TGTGCCAGCAGCCAAGTGCGAAGAGAAACCGCCTACGAGCAGTACTTC. Protein product: CASSQVRRETAYEQYF.

This chain joins TRBV6-5 and TRBJ2-7; D call uncertain. V lost 8 bases and J lost 0, with 5 bases in between. The germline CDR1 and CDR2 sequences are MNHEY and SVGAGI. This CDR3 contains 11 residues. CDR3 loop: CASGSSYEQYF. CDR3 DNA: TGTGCCAGCGGCAGCTCCTACGAGCAGTACTTC.

The chain recombines TRBV5-1 with TRBJ2-3; 7 bases agree with TRBD2. The CDR3 is made up of 15 amino acids. Germline assignment: CDR1 SGHRS and CDR2 YFSETQ. After removal of 4 bases from V and 2 bases from J, the junction contained 7 bases not matched to a gene. The CDR3 here is CASSASGRYTDTQYF. The DNA of the CDR3 is TGCGCCAGCAGCGCTAGCGGAAGATACACAGATACGCAGTATTTT.

The V gene is TRBV15, the J gene TRBJ2-1, with 12 bases fitting TRBD2. Germline V gene sequence: CDR1 LNHNV, CDR2 YYDKDF (reference sequence). The V gene end was trimmed by 1 base and the J gene end by 4 bases; junction bases not matched to a gene: 14. CDR3 length: 20 residues. CDR3 residues: CATSRGSTASGGATYNEQFF. The CDR3 DNA reads TGTGCCACCAGCAGAGGTAGTACGGCTAGCGGGGGGGCCACATACAATGAGCAGTTCTTC.

The table lists this clone with a count of one. The DNA for the CDR3 is TGCAGCGTTGTATCGGACAGGGGTGCATACGAGCAGTACTTC. It encodes CSVVSDRGAYEQYF. The V and J genes are TRBV29-1 and TRBJ2-7; 9 nucleotides match TRBD1. Germline V CDR1 and CDR2: SQVTM, ANQGSEA. The CDR3 is made up of 14 amino acids. The V segment lost 4 bases and the J segment 4 bases; nucleotides outside the gene matches: 8.

The chain uses TRBV30 and TRBJ2-7, with a possible D match to TRBD1 (5 bases). The CDR3 extends over 12 amino acids. V lost 0 bases and J lost 5, with 8 bases in between. Germline V gene sequence: CDR1 GTSNPN, CDR2 SVGIG (reference sequence). CDR3 residues: CAWSVGRDEQYF. The CDR3 DNA reads as TGTGCCTGGAGTGTAGGCAGGGACGAGCAGTACTTC.

J is TRBJ2-7 and V is TRBV30, with D unclear. Germline lookup yields CDR1 GTSNPN and CDR2 SVGIG (reference sequence). The CDR3 is 17 amino acids. Trimming removed 0 bases at V and 1 base at J, with 19 bases between. In DNA form, the CDR3 reads TGTGCCTGGAGTGTACGGTCTCTAGTAGGTTTTTCCTACGAGCAGTACTTC. Its protein product is CAWSVRSLVGFSYEQYF.

V is TRBV10-2 and J is TRBJ1-6, with 9 positions matching TRBD1. This CDR3 is built from 16 residues. The V gene's germline CDR1 is WSHSY and CDR2 SAAADI. V dropped 5 bases and J dropped 5; count of bases not matched to a gene: 7. The CDR3 DNA is TGCGCCAGCAGTCCACCCGGGACAGGGAATAATTCACCCCTCCACTTT. The encoded protein is CASSPPGTGNNSPLHF.

The chain uses TRBV2 and TRBJ1-5; D ambiguous. Trimming took 6 bases from V and 6 from J, leaving 9 bases between them. CDR1 is SNHLY, CDR2 FYNNEI, per germline. The CDR3 loop spans 12 amino acids. Here the CDR3 DNA reads TGTGCCAGCAGCCGGGTGGGTCAGCCCCAGCATTTT. Amino acids: CASSRVGQPQHF.

This CDR3 reads CASSVDGGPEAFF. CDR3 DNA sequence: TGTGCCAGCAGCGTAGATGGAGGGCCTGAAGCTTTCTTT. The chain is built from TRBV9 and TRBJ1-1, with D hard to call. The CDR3 is 13 residues long. The V end lost 0 bases, the J end lost 6 bases, and 9 bases lay between the germline ends. Germline V gene data show CDR1 as SGDLS and CDR2 as YYNGEE.

This rearrangement joins TRBV9 to TRBJ2-5; D not resolved. The CDR3 runs to 12 residues. Per germline, CDR1 SGDLS and CDR2 YYNGEE. V dropped 3 bases and J dropped 1 base, with 4 bases sitting between them. This CDR3 is CASSDFQETQYF. In nucleotides, the CDR3 is TGTGCCAGCAGCGACTTCCAAGAGACCCAGTACTTC.

The gene calls are TRBV18 and TRBJ2-1; D uncertain. CDR1 is KGHSH, CDR2 LQKENI, per germline. The CDR3 runs 19 residues. The V end lost 6 bases, the J end lost 0 bases, and 24 bases lay between the germline ends. CDR3 protein: CASSAKTQSSVNSYNEQFF. The CDR3, as DNA: TGTGCCAGCTCTGCTAAAACTCAGTCTAGTGTTAACTCCTACAATGAGCAGTTCTTC.